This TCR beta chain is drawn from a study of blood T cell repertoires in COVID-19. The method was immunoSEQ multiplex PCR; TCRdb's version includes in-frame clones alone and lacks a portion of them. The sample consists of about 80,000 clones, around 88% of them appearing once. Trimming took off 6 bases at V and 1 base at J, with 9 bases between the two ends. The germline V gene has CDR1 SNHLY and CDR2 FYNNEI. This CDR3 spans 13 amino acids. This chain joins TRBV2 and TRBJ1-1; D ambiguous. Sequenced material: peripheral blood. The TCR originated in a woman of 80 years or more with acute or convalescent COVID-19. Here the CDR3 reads CASSGGGNTEAFF. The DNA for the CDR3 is TGTGCCAGCAGCGGAGGCGGGAACACTGAAGCTTTCTTT.